The 19 T cell receptor beta chains below were found in one sample sequenced in a study of T cells in Graves' hyperthyroidism and ophthalmopathy. Amplification targeted TCR beta CDR3 regions from RNA transcripts. HTBI primers were used for first-round RT-PCR of the TCR CDR3. TCRdb processed the multiplex PCR reads anew with MiXCR; each CDR3 protein has one entry. This sample has hundreds of thousands of distinct CDR3 sequences, with approximately 13% found just once. Input material: blood. These receptors all come from a woman in her late teens or twenties with Graves' hyperthyroidism.

This clonotype appeared many times. This chain connects TRBV12-3 or TRBV12-4 to TRBJ2-7; 11 bases are shared with TRBD2. V was clipped by 5 bases and J by 0 bases; unmatched bases: 9. The CDR3 is 17 amino acids. CDR3 region: CASSLEQTSGISYEQYF. CDR3 bases: TGTGCCAGCAGTCTAGAGCAGACTAGCGGGATCTCCTACGAGCAGTACTTC.

This clonotype was seen many times. CDR3 loop: CASSPIRGAGEVHF. The CDR3 DNA reads as TGTGCCAGCAGCCCCATCCGTGGGGCCGGGGAGGTCCACTTT. The chain links TRBV7-8 to TRBJ1-6; D is possibly TRBD1 (5 bases). The V end lost 5 bases, the J end lost 17 bases, and 22 bases lay between the germline ends. Looked up from germline, CDR1 is SGHVS and CDR2 is FQNEAQ. This CDR3 comprises 14 residues.

There are many counts of this clonotype. The rearrangement joins TRBV28 to TRBJ2-7; 9 nucleotides align to TRBD2. V lost 8 bases to trimming and J lost 3 bases; unmatched junction nucleotides: 2. Germline V gene sequence: CDR1 MDHEN, CDR2 SYDVKM. This CDR3 is 12 amino acids long. The CDR3: CASGGGVYEQYF. In nucleotides, the CDR3 is TGTGCCAGCGGCGGGGGGGTCTACGAGCAGTACTTC.

This clonotype was counted at least ten times. The chain uses TRBV20-1 and TRBJ1-1; D not resolved. V was shortened by 1 base and J by 1 base, with 7 bases between the two germline ends. This CDR3 has 13 amino acids. Germline values: CDR1 DFQATT, CDR2 SNEGSKA (reference sequence). The CDR3 loop is CSARAVGNTEAFF. DNA of the CDR3: TGCAGTGCTAGAGCGGTCGGGAACACTGAAGCTTTCTTT.

The V and J genes are TRBV7-3 and TRBJ2-7; D perhaps matches TRBD2 (6 bases). Trimming pared 2 bases from V and 0 bases from J, leaving 14 bases between. The CDR3 has 16 amino acids. Germline CDR1 SGHTA, CDR2 FQGTGA. The CDR3 loop is CASSLATGLGSYEQYF. DNA for the CDR3: TGTGCCAGCAGCTTAGCGACGGGACTGGGCTCCTACGAGCAGTACTTC.

This clonotype was observed many times. Mismatch with germline at one junction end may stem from a read error. This chain uses TRBV9 with TRBJ2-5; D is tentatively TRBD1 or TRBD2 (5 bases each). Germline loops: CDR1 SGDLS, CDR2 YYNGEE. The CDR3 has 14 amino acids. CDR3 sequence (DNA): TGTGCCAGCAGCGCCTCCGGGACCCAAGAGAACCAGTACTTC. It encodes CASSASGTQENQYF.

This clonotype was seen repeatedly, ten times or more. The chain carries TRBV20-1 and TRBJ2-6; D call uncertain. V gave up 4 bases and J gave up 2 bases, with 18 bases separating them. The germline V gene encodes CDR1 DFQATT and CDR2 SNEGSKA (reference sequence). This CDR3 comprises 17 residues. The CDR3 loop is CSAKPHQVGTGANVLTF. The CDR3 nucleotides read TGCAGTGCTAAACCCCATCAAGTCGGTACTGGGGCCAACGTCCTGACTTTC.

This clonotype was recorded at least ten times. The J gene is TRBJ2-2, the V gene TRBV11-2, with 9 bases identical to TRBD2. The V gene end was trimmed by 5 bases and the J gene end by 1 base; junction bases not matched to a gene: 5. The CDR3 totals 16 residues. The germline V gene has CDR1 SGHAT and CDR2 FQNNGV. CDR3 DNA: TGTGCCAGCAGCATCCGACTAGCGGAGAACACCGGGGAGCTGTTTTTT. This gives the protein CASSIRLAENTGELFF.

This chain joins TRBV6-2 or TRBV6-3 and TRBJ1-2; 7 bases align to TRBD1. This CDR3 is 12 amino acids long. CDR1 and CDR2 from the germline V gene are MNHEY and SVGEGT. V lost 4 bases and J lost 12; bases outside the gene matches: 8. CDR3 amino acids: CASSSGAQGDTF. DNA for the CDR3: TGTGCCAGCAGTTCCGGGGCCCAGGGGGACACCTTC.

This clonotype was detected ten times or more. The chain joins TRBV24-1 to TRBJ2-3, with unresolved D. The V and J ends lost 2 bases and 0 bases respectively, with 11 bases between them. The germline V gene encodes CDR1 KGHDR and CDR2 SFDVKD. CDR3 length: 16 amino acids. The CDR3 spells CATSDYGSPSTDTQYF. The CDR3 nucleotides are TGTGCCACCAGTGATTACGGAAGCCCAAGCACAGATACGCAGTATTTT.

This clonotype was seen repeatedly, ten times or more. This rearrangement joins TRBV12-3 or TRBV12-4 to TRBJ2-3, with 10 bases matching TRBD2. CDR3 length: 15 amino acids. With V trimmed by 6 bases and J by 5 bases, 8 bases remained unmatched. The CDR3 is CASRLAGVQRDTQYF. The CDR3 DNA reads TGTGCCAGCAGGCTAGCGGGAGTACAAAGAGATACGCAGTATTTT.

In its sample, this clonotype was seen a few times. With a much larger clone just one base away, this may be a read error. This rearrangement joins TRBV20-1 to TRBJ2-1; D is tentatively TRBD1 or TRBD2 (6 bases each). The CDR3 runs to 16 residues. Trimming removed 0 bases from V and 5 bases from J, with 17 bases in between. Germline V gives CDR1 DFQATT, CDR2 SNEGSKA (reference sequence). The CDR3 loop is CSARDLVRGDHNEQFF. CDR3 sequence (DNA): TGCAGTGCTAGAGATTTAGTGAGGGGGGACCACAATGAGCAGTTCTTC.

This chain connects TRBV5-1 to TRBJ2-2, with a weak D call TRBD1 (6 bases). The CDR3 contains 16 residues. From germline, CDR1 is SGHRS and CDR2 YFSETQ. V lost 3 bases and J lost 6, with 18 bases in between. The CDR3, as DNA: TGCGCCAGCAGCTCCTACATTAACAGGGATCCCGGGGAGCTGTTTTTT. Translated, it gives CASSSYINRDPGELFF.

Only a few counts were recorded for this clonotype. This chain uses TRBV5-6 with TRBJ2-4; 8 bases line up with TRBD2. Germline V CDR1 and CDR2: SGHDT, YYEEEE. V trimming: 4 bases; J trimming: 0 bases; junction bases outside the gene matches: 12. The CDR3 has 18 residues. The CDR3 region is CASSAEGLVKTAKNIQYF. The DNA for the CDR3 is TGTGCCAGCAGCGCGGAGGGACTAGTAAAAACAGCCAAAAACATTCAGTACTTC.

This clonotype came up many times. The rearrangement joins TRBV12-3 or TRBV12-4 to TRBJ1-6; TRBD1 matches 12 bases. The CDR3 spans 15 residues. J was trimmed by 10 bases and V by 3 bases; bases with no gene match: 4. CDR3 sequence: CASSFGTGGGSPLHF. The CDR3, as DNA: TGTGCCAGCAGTTTCGGGACAGGGGGCGGGTCACCCCTCCACTTT.

This clonotype was seen at least ten times. This chain connects TRBV28 to TRBJ2-7; D unresolved. The CDR3 runs to 14 residues. V lost 5 bases and J 3 bases, leaving 14 bases between the germline ends. Germline CDR1 and CDR2: MDHEN and SYDVKM. CDR3 sequence: CASSPLVGGYEQYF. CDR3 coding DNA: TGTGCCAGCAGTCCCTTGGTAGGTGGCTACGAGCAGTACTTC.

This clonotype was picked up many times. This chain links TRBV7-9 with TRBJ1-5, with 9 bases matching TRBD1. Trimming took 5 bases from V and 4 from J; bases not matched to a gene: 3. Per germline, CDR1 SEHNR and CDR2 FQNEAQ (reference sequence). CDR3 length: 14 residues. CDR3 sequence (DNA): TGTGCCAGCAGCACCGGGACAGGGAATCAGCCCCAGCATTTT. The encoded protein is CASSTGTGNQPQHF.

The chain employs TRBV29-1 and TRBJ2-2, with 9 bases aligning to TRBD1. This CDR3 is 13 amino acids long. Unmatched junction bases numbered 3, after V lost 4 bases and J lost 6 bases. From germline, CDR1 is SQVTM and CDR2 ANQGSEA. CDR3 nucleotide sequence: TGCAGCGTTGGGGACAGGGTGGCCGGGGAGCTGTTTTTT. Translation: CSVGDRVAGELFF.

The chain recombines TRBV4-1 with TRBJ1-3; D uncertain. V was clipped by 0 bases and J by 0 bases, with 6 bases between them. Germline V gene lookup returns CDR1 MGHRA and CDR2 YSYEKL. CDR3 length: 15 amino acids. The CDR3 nucleotides read TGCGCCAGCAGCCAAGATAGCGGCTCTGGAAACACCATATATTTT. Its translation is CASSQDSGSGNTIYF.